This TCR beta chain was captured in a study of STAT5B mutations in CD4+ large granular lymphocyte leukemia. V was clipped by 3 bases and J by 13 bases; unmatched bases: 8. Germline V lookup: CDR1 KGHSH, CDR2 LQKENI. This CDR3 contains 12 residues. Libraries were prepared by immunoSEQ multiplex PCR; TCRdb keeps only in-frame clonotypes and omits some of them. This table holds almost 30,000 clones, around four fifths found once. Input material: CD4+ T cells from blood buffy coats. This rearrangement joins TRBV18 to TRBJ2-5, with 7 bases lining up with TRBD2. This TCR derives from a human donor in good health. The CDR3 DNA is TGTGCCAGCTCACCCGGGGGGACTCCTCCGTACTTC. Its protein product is CASSPGGTPPYF. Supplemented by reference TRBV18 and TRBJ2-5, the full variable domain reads NAGVMQNPRHLVRRRGQEARLRCSPMKGHSHVYWYRQLPEEGLKFMVYLQKENIIDESGMPKERFSAEFPKEGPSILRIQQVVRGDSAAYFCASSPGGTPPYFGPGTRLLVL.